These 29 T cell receptor beta chains were all obtained from the same sample, sequenced in a study of blood T cell repertoires in COVID-19. Sequenced by immunoSEQ multiplex PCR; TCRdb stores in-frame clones only, minus some. The data hold under 500,000 clones, with approximately 92% observed a single time. Sequenced sample: PBMCs or T cells enriched from blood (not recorded which). These receptors were collected from a man younger than 40 who had recovered from COVID-19.

The chain joins TRBV30 to TRBJ1-5, with 7 bases that match TRBD1. CDR1 is GTSNPN and CDR2 is SVGIG in the germline V gene (reference sequence). The V segment lost 3 bases and the J segment 4 bases; nucleotides outside the gene matches: 6. The CDR3 totals 14 residues. The CDR3 region has the DNA TGTGCCTGGAGCGGGGACAGTAAAAATCAGCCCCAGCATTTT. Protein product: CAWSGDSKNQPQHF.

The J gene is TRBJ2-1, the V gene TRBV5-1, with 9 bases fitting TRBD2. Germline V gives CDR1 SGHRS, CDR2 YFSETQ. There are 16 residues in the CDR3. Trimming cost V 0 bases and J 9 bases; bases outside gene matches: 10. This CDR3 reads CASSLAPAGGEGEQFF. The DNA of the CDR3 is TGCGCCAGCAGCTTGGCCCCCGCGGGAGGGGAGGGTGAGCAGTTCTTC.

This clone was detected once. The same CDR3 can be traced to other DNA sequences in this sample. The chain combines TRBV28 with TRBJ1-2; possible D gene TRBD1, 5 bases. The germline V gene has CDR1 MDHEN and CDR2 SYDVKM. V lost 3 bases to trimming and J lost 7 bases, with 6 bases between them. The CDR3 has 11 residues. CDR3 in DNA: TGTGCCAGCAGTTTCGGGGGTGGCTACACCTTC. Its protein product is CASSFGGGYTF.

This rearrangement joins TRBV10-1 to TRBJ1-1; weak D call: TRBD1 (6 bases). The CDR3 extends over 14 amino acids. Trimming stripped 2 bases from V and 4 bases from J, with 11 bases between. Looked up from germline, CDR1 is WNHNN and CDR2 is SYGVQD (reference sequence). CDR3 protein: CASSEQGWGTEAFF. Here the CDR3 DNA reads TGCGCCAGCAGTGAGCAGGGGTGGGGCACTGAAGCTTTCTTT.

In DNA, the CDR3 is TGTGCCACCAGTGTTCATAGCGGGGTTTCCTACAATGAGCAGTTCTTC. The encoded protein is CATSVHSGVSYNEQFF. This sequence joins TRBV24-1 and TRBJ2-1, with 8 bases fitting TRBD2. In germline, CDR1 is KGHDR, CDR2 SFDVKD. The length of the CDR3 is 16 residues. V trimming: 5 bases; J trimming: 1 base; junction bases outside the gene matches: 6.

The chain has TRBV3-1 (or the pseudogene TRBV3-2) and TRBJ2-7; D perhaps matches TRBD1 (5 bases). The CDR3 length is 17 residues. Deletions cut 0 bases from V and 2 bases from J, with 17 bases between. Germline-derived CDR1 and CDR2 are LGHDT and YNNKEL (reference sequence). CDR3 nucleotide sequence: TGTGCCAGCAGCCAAGATAAGGGGTGGAGAAGTCCCTACGAGCAGTACTTC. This sequence encodes CASSQDKGWRSPYEQYF.

The chain links TRBV4-2 to TRBJ1-1, with TRBD1 matching over 7 bases. V dropped 4 bases and J dropped 4; count of bases not matched to a gene: 6. The germline V gene has CDR1 LGHNA and CDR2 YNFKEQ. The CDR3 spans 14 residues. In DNA, the CDR3 is TGTGCCAGCAGCCCCCGAGACAGGGCCACTGAAGCTTTCTTT. This translates into CASSPRDRATEAFF.

This clone has more than one count but fewer than ten. This rearrangement joins TRBV28 to TRBJ2-4; D might be TRBD1 (7 bases). Per germline, CDR1 MDHEN and CDR2 SYDVKM. V was clipped by 6 bases and J by 1 base, with 10 bases between them. CDR3 length: 14 amino acids. The CDR3 loop reads CASRPGGAKNIQYF. In nucleotides, the CDR3 is TGTGCCAGCAGGCCAGGGGGGGCCAAAAACATTCAGTACTTC. Complete variable domain (other parts from reference TRBV28 and TRBJ2-4): DVKVTQSSRYLVKRTGEKVFLECVQDMDHENMFWYRQDPGLGLRLIYFSYDVKMKEKGDIPEGYSVSREKKERFSLILESASTNQTSMYLCASRPGGAKNIQYFGAGTRLSVL.

This clone showed up just once. The chain combines TRBV7-3 with TRBJ2-1, with 15 bases matching TRBD2. In germline, CDR1 is SGHTA, CDR2 FQGTGA. The CDR3 spans 13 residues. Unmatched junction bases numbered 5, after V lost 5 bases and J lost 15 bases. DNA for the CDR3: TGTGCCAGCAGCCGGGGACTAGCGGGAGGTTTGTTCTTC. Encoded protein: CASSRGLAGGLFF. The full variable domain, in which reference TRBV7-3 and TRBJ2-1 provide the parts outside the CDR3, is GAGVSQTPSNKVTEKGKYVELRCDPISGHTALYWYRQSLGQGPEFLIYFQGTGAADDSGLPNDRFFAVRPEGSVSTLKIQRTERGDSAVYLCASSRGLAGGLFFGPGTRLTVL.

This chain uses TRBV2 with TRBJ2-7; a possible D gene is TRBD1 (5 bases). The CDR3 extends over 13 amino acids. Trimming left V 7 bases short and J 1 base short, with 11 bases between. CDR1 is SNHLY, CDR2 FYNNEI, per germline. The CDR3 is CASKETVSYEQYF. CDR3 sequence (DNA): TGTGCCAGCAAAGAGACAGTATCCTACGAGCAGTACTTC.

The chain uses TRBV27 and TRBJ2-3; 9 nucleotides agree with TRBD1. This CDR3 has 15 amino acids. CDR1 is MNHEY, CDR2 SMNVEV, per germline (reference sequence). The V segment lost 2 bases and the J segment 7 bases; nucleotides outside the gene matches: 7. DNA of the CDR3: TGTGCCAGCAGTTTAGGTACAGGGGGCTCTTATACGCAGTATTTT. Protein product: CASSLGTGGSYTQYF.

This clone was counted a single time. The chain couples TRBV23-1 to TRBJ2-1, with TRBD2 identical over 10 bases. TRBV23-1 is an ORF, and what it does is uncertain. The J segment lost 12 bases and the V segment lost 1 base, leaving 15 bases of the junction unmatched. This CDR3 comprises 17 residues. CDR3 loop: CASSQLRRLAGDEWQFF. CDR3 DNA: TGCGCCAGCAGTCAATTAAGGAGGCTAGCGGGAGATGAATGGCAGTTCTTC.

This chain links TRBV7-2 with TRBJ1-4; no firm D call. The CDR3 length is 16 residues. Per the germline V gene, CDR1 is SGHTA and CDR2 is FQGNSA. The V and J ends lost 4 bases and 0 bases respectively, with 12 bases between them. CDR3 nucleotides: TGTGCCAGCAGCTGGTCTGTGAGAGCAACTAATGAAAAACTGTTTTTT. It translates to CASSWSVRATNEKLFF.

This chain joins TRBV28 and TRBJ2-7; 8 bases are shared with TRBD2. Germline CDR1 MDHEN, CDR2 SYDVKM. V gave up 6 bases and J gave up 5 bases; unmatched junction bases: 12. The CDR3 is made up of 15 amino acids. The CDR3, as DNA: TGTGCCAGCAGCCCATCCGATAGCGGGACACACGAGCAGTACTTC. This translates into CASSPSDSGTHEQYF. The entire variable domain, with the rest obtained from reference TRBV28 and TRBJ2-7, is as follows: DVKVTQSSRYLVKRTGEKVFLECVQDMDHENMFWYRQDPGLGLRLIYFSYDVKMKEKGDIPEGYSVSREKKERFSLILESASTNQTSMYLCASSPSDSGTHEQYFGPGTRLTVT.

The CDR3 region is CASRGSGGSYEQYF. The CDR3 DNA follows: TGTGCCAGCCGAGGGTCGGGAGGGTCCTACGAGCAGTACTTC. The chain recombines TRBV28 with TRBJ2-7; 8 bases are a match to TRBD2. The CDR3 runs to 14 residues. Germline CDR1 is MDHEN and CDR2 is SYDVKM. V was pared by 8 bases and J by 1 base, with 7 bases of the junction left unmatched.

The V gene is TRBV12-5, the J gene TRBJ1-6, with 7 bases lining up with TRBD1. J gave up 9 bases and V 6 bases, and 8 bases lay outside the gene matches. This CDR3 region has 14 residues. Germline values: CDR1 LGHNT, CDR2 FRNRAP. The CDR3 bases are TGTGCTAGTGGCTACGGACAGGCACGTTCACCCCTCCACTTT. Translating gives CASGYGQARSPLHF.

The chain recombines TRBV27 with TRBJ1-6; D gene uncertain. Germline lookup yields CDR1 MNHEY and CDR2 SMNVEV (reference sequence). The CDR3 totals 17 residues. The V end was cut by 4 bases, the J end by 6 bases, with 19 bases between. The CDR3 reads CASSWNPREESNSPLHF. The CDR3 coding sequence is TGTGCCAGCAGTTGGAATCCCCGGGAAGAGTCTAATTCACCCCTCCACTTT.

This clone was detected once. The chain employs TRBV3-1 (or the pseudogene TRBV3-2) and TRBJ1-6; weak D call: TRBD1 (6 bases). The V and J ends lost 8 bases and 2 bases respectively, with 10 bases between them. The V gene's germline CDR1 is LGHDT and CDR2 YNNKEL (reference sequence). This CDR3 is built from 14 residues. CDR3 amino acids: CASQDSPYNSPLHF. The CDR3 DNA reads TGTGCCAGCCAGGACAGCCCCTATAATTCACCCCTCCACTTT.

The gene calls are TRBV11-2 and TRBJ2-5, with 9 bases lining up with TRBD1. The germline CDR1 and CDR2 sequences are SGHAT and FQNNGV. J lost 2 bases, V lost 4 bases, and 8 bases had no gene match. CDR3 size: 16 residues. CDR3 nucleotides: TGTGCCAGCAGCTCCTGGGACAGGGAGCAACAAGAGACCCAGTACTTC. Translating it yields CASSSWDREQQETQYF.

This clone has a handful of counts. The chain is built from TRBV27 and TRBJ2-7; tentative D call: TRBD2 (6 bases). CDR3 length: 14 amino acids. V lost 4 bases and J 2 bases, leaving 12 bases between the germline ends. Germline values: CDR1 MNHEY, CDR2 SMNVEV (reference sequence). CDR3: CASSSGRLAYEQYF. Here the CDR3 DNA reads TGTGCCAGCAGTTCAGGGAGGTTAGCCTACGAGCAGTACTTC.

J is TRBJ2-1 and V is TRBV4-2, with a possible D match to TRBD2 (6 bases). There are 15 residues in the CDR3. Germline loops: CDR1 LGHNA, CDR2 YNFKEQ. Trimming removed 3 bases from V and 6 bases from J, with 15 bases in between. CDR3 sequence: CASSHARELGNEQFF. In DNA, the CDR3 is TGTGCCAGCAGCCATGCGCGGGAATTGGGCAATGAGCAGTTCTTC.

V and J are TRBV19 and TRBJ1-1; possible D gene TRBD1, 5 bases. Per the germline V gene, CDR1 is LNHDA and CDR2 is SQIVND (reference sequence). This CDR3 spans 13 amino acids. The V end was cut by 11 bases, the J end by 0 bases, with 13 bases between. The CDR3 loop reads CAVKRQLNTEAFF. Here the CDR3 DNA reads TGTGCCGTAAAGAGACAGTTGAACACTGAAGCTTTCTTT.

V gene TRBV27 combines with J gene TRBJ1-1, with TRBD1 identical over 11 bases. CDR1 is MNHEY and CDR2 is SMNVEV in the germline V gene (reference sequence). With V trimmed by 5 bases and J by 7 bases, 9 bases remained unmatched. The length of the CDR3 is 15 residues. DNA for the CDR3: TGTGCCAGCAGTCAAGGACAGGGGGCCGCGGGTGAAGCTTTCTTT. It codes for CASSQGQGAAGEAFF.

This chain joins TRBV2 and TRBJ2-7; 7 bases line up with TRBD1. The CDR3 length is 13 residues. Germline CDR1 SNHLY, CDR2 FYNNEI. Trimming removed 11 bases from V and 1 base from J; junction bases left unmatched: 8. The CDR3, as DNA: TGTGCCTTCTCGTGGGACAGTTCCTACGAGCAGTACTTC. It encodes CAFSWDSSYEQYF.

The chain is built from TRBV28 and TRBJ2-1, with 9 bases that match TRBD2. The germline gives CDR1 MDHEN, CDR2 SYDVKM. The CDR3 spans 14 residues. V was pared by 3 bases and J by 10 bases, with 7 bases of the junction left unmatched. Here the CDR3 reads CASSFELAGREQFF. CDR3 nucleotide sequence: TGTGCCAGCAGTTTCGAACTAGCGGGTAGGGAGCAGTTCTTC.

This chain joins TRBV4-1 and TRBJ2-3; 10 bases fit TRBD1. V shed 2 bases, J shed 5 bases, and the junction held 10 bases outside the gene matches. CDR1 and CDR2 (germline): MGHRA, YSYEKL. The CDR3 is 17 amino acids. In DNA, the CDR3 is TGCGCCAGCAGCCAACCCCAGGACAGGGGGTTTCTAGATACGCAGTATTTT. It codes for CASSQPQDRGFLDTQYF.

This sequence joins TRBV7-7 and TRBJ2-3, with TRBD2 matching 7 bases. V shed 5 bases and J 4 bases; nucleotides not matched to a gene: 9. From germline, CDR1 is SSHAT and CDR2 FNYEAQ (reference sequence). The CDR3 is 15 amino acids. In DNA form, the CDR3 reads TGTGCCAGCAGCGCTGGGGGGGGAGGGGCAGATACGCAGTATTTT. Translating it yields CASSAGGGGADTQYF.

The chain carries TRBV2 and TRBJ1-5; D remains ambiguous. The V end lost 6 bases, the J end lost 5 bases, and 14 bases lay between the germline ends. The CDR3 totals 14 residues. Germline V gene lookup returns CDR1 SNHLY and CDR2 FYNNEI. The CDR3 nucleotides read TGTGCCAGCAGCGAGGCGGGAACATATCAGCCCCAGCATTTT. This codes for CASSEAGTYQPQHF.

CDR3 sequence reads: CASSQEGQGLYEQYF. The CDR3 coding sequence is TGTGCCAGCAGCCAAGAAGGGCAGGGTCTCTACGAGCAGTACTTC. The gene calls are TRBV3-1 (or the pseudogene TRBV3-2) and TRBJ2-7; D perhaps matches TRBD1 (5 bases). Germline CDR1 is LGHDT and CDR2 is YNNKEL (reference sequence). V shed 0 bases and J shed 3 bases, with 12 bases lying between them. The CDR3 is made up of 15 amino acids.